The clone carrying this T cell receptor (beta chain) was seen ten or more times. Its antigen is as yet unknown. Using its own MiXCR run on the 5' RACE reads, TCRdb lists one record per CDR3 protein. The sample consists of 230,000 or so distinct CDR3 sequences, roughly 3.5% of them appearing once. These data belong to a study of T cells after yellow fever vaccination. Findings of the study overall: Abundant clonotypes from the bulk population could contaminate FACS-sorted repertoires.

Germline CDR1 reads SEHNR; CDR2 reads FQNEAQ (reference sequence). Trimming cost V 5 bases and J 3 bases, with 9 bases left between them. The CDR3 runs to 13 residues. This material consisted of PBMCs, taken 15 days after the yellow fever booster vaccination. This sequence joins TRBV7-9 and TRBJ2-3; the D is unclear. This receptor was taken from a man between 18 and 35 years old who received the YFV17D yellow fever vaccine. This CDR3 is CASSRQETDTQYF. The DNA for the CDR3 is TGTGCCAGCAGCCGCCAGGAAACAGATACGCAGTATTTT. The full variable domain, completed using reference TRBV7-9 and TRBJ2-3, is DTGVSQNPRHKITKRGQNVTFRCDPISEHNRLYWYRQTLGQGPEFLTYFQNEAQLEKSRLLSDRFSAERPKGSFSTLEIQRTEQGDSAMYLCASSRQETDTQYFGPGTRLTVL.